This T cell receptor (beta chain) was found in a study of T cell responses to AZD1222 COVID-19 vaccine. For this clone: Other nucleotide sequences in the sample specify the same CDR3.

V lost 6 bases to trimming and J lost 0 bases, with 8 bases between them. From germline, CDR1 is MNHNY and CDR2 SVGAGI (reference sequence). There are 13 residues in the CDR3. Profiling relied on immunoSEQ multiplex PCR, and the TCRdb table lists in-frame clones only, not all of them. The sample lists approximately 84,000 clones, 80% to 90% occurring once. The clonotype comes from an adult who received the AZD1222 COVID-19 vaccine. V gene TRBV6-6 combines with J gene TRBJ1-2, with no clear D. The sample was peripheral blood, taken 28 days after the second AZD1222 dose. This CDR3 reads CASSPDPNYGYTF. The CDR3 DNA sequence: TGTGCCAGCAGCCCCGACCCTAACTATGGCTACACCTTC.